Below, 27 T cell receptor beta chains from the same sample are listed, as sequenced in a study of cytomegalovirus exposure and HLA in healthy donors. TCRdb's copy holds only in-frame clones and misses some; the assay was immunoSEQ multiplex PCR. There are 150,000 to 200,000 clones in the sample; around 87% occur only once, and about 1.5% lies in the top ten. Input material: PBMCs. The receptors here all came from a woman aged 25 to 39 in good health and CMV-seronegative.

The gene calls are TRBV7-9 and TRBJ2-6; tentative D call: TRBD2 (6 bases). With 5 bases removed from V and 6 bases from J, the gap between germline ends came to 14 bases. The CDR3 totals 15 residues. The germline gives CDR1 SEHNR, CDR2 FQNEAQ (reference sequence). The CDR3 reads CASSRIGGPANVLTF. As DNA, the CDR3 is TGTGCCAGCAGCCGGATTGGAGGGCCGGCCAACGTCCTGACTTTC.

This chain connects TRBV19 to TRBJ2-1; TRBD2 might be the D (5 bases). From germline, CDR1 is LNHDA and CDR2 SQIVND (reference sequence). Trimming took off 4 bases at V and 0 bases at J, with 10 bases between the two ends. There are 15 residues in the CDR3. The CDR3 reads CASSRSGNSYNEQFF. The CDR3 DNA reads as TGTGCCAGTAGTAGGAGCGGAAACTCCTACAATGAGCAGTTCTTC. Full variable domain (rest looked up from reference TRBV19 and TRBJ2-1): DGGITQSPKYLFRKEGQNVTLSCEQNLNHDAMYWYRQDPGQGLRLIYYSQIVNDFQKGDIAEGYSVSREKKESFPLTVTSAQKNPTAFYLCASSRSGNSYNEQFFGPGTRLTVL.

The chain recombines TRBV2 with TRBJ1-5; tentatively, D is TRBD1 (6 bases). Germline V CDR1 and CDR2: SNHLY, FYNNEI. This CDR3 contains 15 residues. V gave up 6 bases and J gave up 6 bases, with 18 bases separating them. CDR3 amino acids: CASRATGLSPQPQHF. The CDR3 DNA follows: TGTGCCAGCAGGGCGACAGGTCTGAGCCCTCAGCCCCAGCATTTT.

A few counts support this clone. The chain combines TRBV10-2 with TRBJ1-6; D gene unclear. Germline V gene lookup returns CDR1 WSHSY and CDR2 SAAADI. The CDR3 contains 15 residues. Trimming took off 6 bases at V and 7 bases at J, with 16 bases between the two ends. DNA for the CDR3: TGCGCCAGCAGGATGGGCTCCGGTCAGAATTCACCCCTCCACTTT. This translates into CASRMGSGQNSPLHF.

V is TRBV5-6 and J is TRBJ1-5; D is ambiguous. Germline V gene lookup returns CDR1 SGHDT and CDR2 YYEEEE. The CDR3 spans 13 residues. Trimming removed 1 base at V and 4 bases at J, with 6 bases between. The CDR3 bases are TGTGCCAGCAGCTTGAACAGAAATCAGCCCCAGCATTTT. The encoded protein is CASSLNRNQPQHF.

The CDR3 coding sequence is TGCACCAGCAGCCAGAGCCACGGACAGGGCCCTACCATGAACACTGAAGCTTTCTTT. It is translated as CTSSQSHGQGPTMNTEAFF. V is TRBV1 and J is TRBJ1-1; TRBD1, the D gene given by the table, was not confirmed from the DNA. TRBV1 is classified as a pseudogene. The CDR3 loop spans 19 amino acids.

The gene calls are TRBV7-8 and TRBJ1-1, with no clear D. CDR1 SGHVS and CDR2 FQNEAQ come from the germline V gene. V was pared by 1 base and J by 3 bases, with 12 bases between. This CDR3 has 15 amino acids. As DNA, the CDR3 is TGTGCCAGCAGCTTAGGGCGGGCGTGGGACACTGAAGCTTTCTTT. As protein: CASSLGRAWDTEAFF.

This clone has just one count. The chain recombines TRBV5-1 with TRBJ2-5; 12 bases line up with TRBD2. Germline V gives CDR1 SGHRS, CDR2 YFSETQ. CDR3 length: 17 amino acids. V lost 2 bases, J lost 4 bases, and 9 bases stayed unmatched. The CDR3 DNA sequence: TGCGCCAGCAGCTTTTATCCTAGCGGGGGGGCGACAGAGACCCAGTACTTC. Translating gives CASSFYPSGGATETQYF.

Worth noting for this clone: This sample includes further DNA sequences coding for the same CDR3. The chain uses TRBV5-1 and TRBJ2-7; 8 bases match TRBD1. The CDR3 length is 15 residues. Trimming at V came to 0 bases and at J to 1 base, leaving 3 bases not matched to a gene. The germline gives CDR1 SGHRS, CDR2 YFSETQ. The CDR3 sequence: CASSLGQGLSYEQYF. Here the CDR3 DNA reads TGCGCCAGCAGCTTGGGACAGGGGCTTTCCTACGAGCAGTACTTC.

To note about this clone: One end of the junction fails to match germline, which may point to a read error. Here the CDR3 DNA reads TGTGCCAGTAGTACGTACAGGGGTAATAACTCACCCCTCCACTTT. This codes for CASSTYRGNNSPLHF. The V gene is TRBV19, the J gene TRBJ1-6; 7 bases map to TRBD1. This CDR3 has 15 amino acids. The V gene's germline CDR1 is LNHDA and CDR2 SQIVND (reference sequence).

This CDR3 is CASSAGDGYTF. CDR3 bases: TGTGCCAGCAGTGCAGGGGATGGCTACACCTTC. The chain employs TRBV6-1 and TRBJ1-2, with TRBD1 as a possible D gene (6 bases). This CDR3 has 11 amino acids. From germline, CDR1 is MNHNS and CDR2 SASEGT. V was shortened by 4 bases and J by 6 bases, with 6 bases between the two germline ends.

This chain uses TRBV19 with TRBJ1-6; D is unclear. Deletions cut 5 bases from V and 10 bases from J, with 27 bases between. Germline V gives CDR1 LNHDA, CDR2 SQIVND (reference sequence). CDR3 length: 18 amino acids. The CDR3 bases are TGTGCCAGTAGTTCCCACCCGTTGTCCAGTCTGGTATCCTCACCCCTCCACTTT. This encodes CASSSHPLSSLVSSPLHF.

This clone was seen a single time. The chain recombines TRBV4-1 with TRBJ1-1, with D maybe TRBD1 (6 bases). The germline V gene has CDR1 MGHRA and CDR2 YSYEKL. With 5 bases removed from V and 1 base from J, the gap between germline ends came to 29 bases. The CDR3 has 20 amino acids. The CDR3 loop is CASSSHYYRVGGRKNTEAFF. The CDR3 coding sequence is TGCGCCAGCAGCTCTCATTATTACAGGGTAGGGGGTAGAAAGAACACTGAAGCTTTCTTT.

This clone was seen a single time. The rearrangement links TRBV7-6 to TRBJ1-3; TRBD1 aligns across 8 bases. Germline V CDR1 and CDR2: SGHVS, FNYEAQ. The CDR3 extends over 15 amino acids. The J segment lost 4 bases and the V segment lost 1 base, leaving 3 bases of the junction unmatched. The CDR3 nucleotides read TGTGCCAGCAGCTTAGGTTCAGGGGGCGGAAACACCATATATTTT. It codes for CASSLGSGGGNTIYF.

CDR3 amino acids: CASSVAGGSVYGYTF. The CDR3 nucleotides read TGTGCCAGCAGCGTAGCGGGGGGGAGTGTCTATGGCTACACCTTC. The V call is TRBV9, the J call TRBJ1-2; a possible D gene is TRBD1 (5 bases). CDR3 length: 15 residues. CDR1 and CDR2 from the germline V gene are SGDLS and YYNGEE. The V end lost 0 bases, the J end lost 4 bases, and 13 bases lay between the germline ends.

The genes are TRBV4-1 and TRBJ2-3; 7 bases line up with TRBD2. There are 14 residues in the CDR3. The germline CDR1 and CDR2 sequences are MGHRA and YSYEKL. V gave up 0 bases and J gave up 6 bases; unmatched junction bases: 3. The CDR3 is CASSQDLAADTQYF. As DNA, the CDR3 is TGCGCCAGCAGCCAAGACCTAGCGGCGGATACGCAGTATTTT.

This chain connects TRBV5-4 to TRBJ2-5; D may be TRBD1 (6 bases). Trimming pared 2 bases from V and 5 bases from J, leaving 10 bases between. The germline CDR1 and CDR2 sequences are SGHNT and YYREEE (reference sequence). The CDR3 runs 13 residues. In DNA, the CDR3 is TGTGCCAGCAGCTTTACAGGGACGGAGACCCAGTACTTC. Protein: CASSFTGTETQYF. The full variable domain, completed using reference TRBV5-4 and TRBJ2-5, is ETGVTQSPTHLIKTRGQQVTLRCSSQSGHNTVSWYQQALGQGPQFIFQYYREEENGRGNFPPRFSGLQFPNYSSELNVNALELDDSALYLCASSFTGTETQYFGPGTRLLVL.

This rearrangement joins TRBV10-3 to TRBJ1-1, with a weak D call TRBD1 (6 bases). CDR3 length equals 15 residues. Looked up from germline, CDR1 is ENHRY and CDR2 is SYGVKD. The V end was cut by 3 bases, the J end by 1 base, with 12 bases between. The CDR3 here is CAISEYREANTEAFF. The DNA for the CDR3 is TGTGCCATCAGTGAATACAGGGAAGCGAACACTGAAGCTTTCTTT.

The chain employs TRBV18 and TRBJ2-3; 7 bases match TRBD2. This CDR3 has 16 amino acids. Germline loops: CDR1 KGHSH, CDR2 LQKENI. V lost 3 bases and J lost 0; bases outside the gene matches: 6. CDR3 nucleotides: TGTGCCAGCTCACCGACAGCGGGGACTAGCACAGATACGCAGTATTTT. This gives the protein CASSPTAGTSTDTQYF.

The chain has TRBV6-5 and TRBJ2-7; 13 positions match TRBD2. This CDR3 has 15 amino acids. The V gene's germline CDR1 is MNHEY and CDR2 SVGAGI. With V trimmed by 0 bases and J by 4 bases, 0 bases remained unmatched. The CDR3 spells CASSYSTSGGYEQYF. CDR3 coding DNA: TGTGCCAGCAGTTACTCGACTAGCGGGGGGTACGAGCAGTACTTC.

The chain couples TRBV19 to TRBJ1-5; no clear D gene. From germline, CDR1 is LNHDA and CDR2 SQIVND (reference sequence). This CDR3 contains 15 residues. V was pared by 3 bases and J by 6 bases, with 15 bases between. CDR3 nucleotide sequence: TGTGCCAGTAGTATGGTCTCAGAAGGGAGTCAGCCCCAGCATTTT. This encodes CASSMVSEGSQPQHF.

The chain recombines TRBV18 with TRBJ1-5; D uncertain. The CDR3 spans 12 residues. V lost 3 bases and J lost 7, with 7 bases in between. Germline V gives CDR1 KGHSH, CDR2 LQKENI. CDR3 coding DNA: TGTGCCAGCTCACCGGGGAGACAGCCCCAGCATTTT. Protein sequence: CASSPGRQPQHF. Filled out from reference TRBV18 and TRBJ1-5, the complete variable domain reads NAGVMQNPRHLVRRRGQEARLRCSPMKGHSHVYWYRQLPEEGLKFMVYLQKENIIDESGMPKERFSAEFPKEGPSILRIQQVVRGDSAAYFCASSPGRQPQHFGDGTRLSIL.

V usage is TRBV27 and J usage is TRBJ2-1; 11 bases agree with TRBD1. CDR3 length equals 15 residues. Germline V lookup: CDR1 MNHEY, CDR2 SMNVEV (reference sequence). Unmatched junction bases numbered 10, after V lost 7 bases and J lost 8 bases. The CDR3 nucleotides read TGTGCCAGCACCTGGACAGGGGGCGCATGGGATGAGCAGTTCTTC. Its translation: CASTWTGGAWDEQFF.

The CDR3 sequence is CASSGWGGRYGYTF. In DNA, the CDR3 is TGTGCCAGCAGTGGGTGGGGGGGAAGGTATGGCTACACCTTC. This chain joins TRBV27 and TRBJ1-2; D possibly corresponds to TRBD1 (5 bases). CDR3 size: 14 residues. Germline V CDR1 and CDR2: MNHEY, SMNVEV (reference sequence). V was trimmed by 5 bases and J by 5 bases, leaving 15 bases between them.

This clone was counted only a few times. The chain has TRBV7-2 and TRBJ2-7; maybe TRBD1 (7 bases). Trimming removed 1 base at V and 4 bases at J, with 20 bases between. The germline V gene has CDR1 SGHTA and CDR2 FQGNSA. The CDR3 covers 17 residues. CDR3 sequence reads: CASSLGSRGWSGYEQYF. The DNA of the CDR3 is TGTGCCAGCAGCTTAGGTTCCAGGGGGTGGAGCGGGTACGAGCAGTACTTC. Filled out from reference TRBV7-2 and TRBJ2-7, the complete variable domain reads GAGVSQSPSNKVTEKGKDVELRCDPISGHTALYWYRQSLGQGLEFLIYFQGNSAPDKSGLPSDRFSAERTGGSVSTLTIQRTQQEDSAVYLCASSLGSRGWSGYEQYFGPGTRLTVT.

The genes are TRBV27 and TRBJ1-2; 7 bases are shared with TRBD1. The CDR3 sequence is 16 residues long. V lost 6 bases to trimming and J lost 4 bases; unmatched junction nucleotides: 14. The germline V gene has CDR1 MNHEY and CDR2 SMNVEV (reference sequence). The CDR3 reads CASSLGGIQGSYGYTF. Written as DNA, the CDR3 is TGTGCCAGCAGCCTAGGAGGCATACAGGGGAGCTATGGCTACACCTTC.

The V gene is TRBV5-6, the J gene TRBJ1-3, with D maybe TRBD1 (6 bases). The CDR3 covers 15 residues. Germline CDR1 SGHDT, CDR2 YYEEEE. Deletions cut 3 bases from V and 4 bases from J, with 14 bases between. The CDR3 loop is CASSSQQGWGNTIYF. CDR3 in DNA: TGTGCCAGCAGCTCACAACAGGGATGGGGAAACACCATATATTTT.